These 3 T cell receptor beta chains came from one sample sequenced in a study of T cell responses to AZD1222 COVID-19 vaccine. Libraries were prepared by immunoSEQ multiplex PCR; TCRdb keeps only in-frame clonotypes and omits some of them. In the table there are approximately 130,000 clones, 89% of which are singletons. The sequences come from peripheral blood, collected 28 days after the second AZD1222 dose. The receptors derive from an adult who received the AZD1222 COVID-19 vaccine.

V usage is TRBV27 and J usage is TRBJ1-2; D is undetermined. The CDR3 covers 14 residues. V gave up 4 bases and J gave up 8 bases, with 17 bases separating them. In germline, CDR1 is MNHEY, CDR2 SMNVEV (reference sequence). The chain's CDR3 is CASSSLGGPGGYTF. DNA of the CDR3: TGTGCCAGCAGTTCCCTAGGAGGACCGGGGGGCTACACCTTC.

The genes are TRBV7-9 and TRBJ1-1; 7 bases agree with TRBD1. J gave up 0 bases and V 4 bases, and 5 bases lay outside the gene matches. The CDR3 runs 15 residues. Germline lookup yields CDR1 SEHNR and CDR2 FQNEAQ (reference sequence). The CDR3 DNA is TGTGCCAGCAGCTACTGGACAGGATTGAACACTGAAGCTTTCTTT. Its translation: CASSYWTGLNTEAFF.

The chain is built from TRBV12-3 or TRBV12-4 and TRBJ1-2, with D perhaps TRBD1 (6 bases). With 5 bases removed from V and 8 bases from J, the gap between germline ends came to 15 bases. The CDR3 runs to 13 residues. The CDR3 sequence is CASSLSQGQGYTF. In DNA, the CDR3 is TGTGCCAGCAGTCTATCACAGGGTCAAGGCTACACCTTC.